This T cell receptor (beta chain) appears in the sequencing data of a study of blood T cells in healthy people across ages. Study background: Capture via template switching afforded approximately one barcoded beta molecule per two T cells. Regarding the study as a whole: Estimates of diversity drawn from one million T cells were considered underestimates.

In its sample, this clonotype was seen once. No antigen is known for it. Then a second PCR, running roughly 7 to 12 cycles, was carried out with a sample-barcoded 5' primer and a J-beta primer mix. A template-switch adaptor that had 12 random nucleotides put a tag on each cDNA molecule. Each sample provided no less than 3 million CDR3-containing paired-end reads. Via MiXCR, TCRdb re-called the 5' RACE reads, giving one row per CDR3 protein. The sample lists about a million distinct CDR3 sequences; 51% were seen once. V was cut by 4 bases and J by 2 bases, with 6 bases left in between. This CDR3 is built from 12 residues. The V gene's germline CDR1 is SQVTM and CDR2 ANQGSEA.

The clonotype was recovered from a woman in her sixties in good health. This sequence joins TRBV29-1 and TRBJ2-1; D is unresolved. Source material: blood. The CDR3 DNA reads as TGCAGCGTTGCGGAAACCTACAATGAGCAGTTCTTC. Its translation: CSVAETYNEQFF.